This T cell receptor beta chain was found in a study of cytomegalovirus exposure and HLA in healthy donors. The primer mix had 60 Vbeta and 13 Jbeta primers. Assay: immunoSEQ multiplex PCR; the TCRdb copy retains only in-frame clones and omits some. Found here are approximately 140,000 clones, 70% to 85% of them singletons; the top ten hold approximately 2.8%. In regard to this clone: The antigen is undetermined.

Germline V gene lookup returns CDR1 MGHRA and CDR2 YSYEKL. V lost 8 bases and J lost 2; bases outside the gene matches: 2. The CDR3 is 14 amino acids. Points from the study as a whole: Analysis was carried out at a later point, and it linked a missense DCLRE1C variant to TCR beta V- and J-gene trimming. Several top significant clusters appeared, in a later analysis, to be linked to common viral pathogens. Fewer N-insertions (relative to the roughly 630-donor mean) were reportedly seen in an Asian-associated ancestry cluster in a later analysis.

Sequenced: PBMCs. The chain recombines TRBV4-1 with TRBJ2-6, with 8 bases lining up with TRBD2. This TCR derives from a boy aged 2-9 years in good health and CMV-seronegative. CDR3 residues: CASREGAGANVLTF. CDR3 coding DNA: TGCGCCAGCCGGGAGGGAGCTGGGGCCAACGTCCTGACTTTC.